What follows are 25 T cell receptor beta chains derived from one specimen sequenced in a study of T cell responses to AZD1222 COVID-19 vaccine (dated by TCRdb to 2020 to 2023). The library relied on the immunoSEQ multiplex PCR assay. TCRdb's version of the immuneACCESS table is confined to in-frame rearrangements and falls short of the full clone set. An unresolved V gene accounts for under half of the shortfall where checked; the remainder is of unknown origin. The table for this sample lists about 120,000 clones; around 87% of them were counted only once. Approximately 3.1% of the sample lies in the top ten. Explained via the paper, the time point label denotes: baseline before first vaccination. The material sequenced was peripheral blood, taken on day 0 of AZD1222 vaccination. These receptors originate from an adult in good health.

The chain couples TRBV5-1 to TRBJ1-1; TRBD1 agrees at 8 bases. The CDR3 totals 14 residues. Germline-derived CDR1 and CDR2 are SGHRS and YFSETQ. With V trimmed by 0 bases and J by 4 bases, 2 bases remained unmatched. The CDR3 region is CASSLAQGVTEAFF. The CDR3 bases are TGCGCCAGCAGCTTGGCACAGGGGGTCACTGAAGCTTTCTTT.

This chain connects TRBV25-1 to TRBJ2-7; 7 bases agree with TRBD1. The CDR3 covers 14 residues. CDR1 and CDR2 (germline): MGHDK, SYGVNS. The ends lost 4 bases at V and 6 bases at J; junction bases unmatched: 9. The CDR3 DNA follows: TGTGCCAGCAGTGGGACGACAGGGCGATCCGAGCAGTACTTC. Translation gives CASSGTTGRSEQYF.

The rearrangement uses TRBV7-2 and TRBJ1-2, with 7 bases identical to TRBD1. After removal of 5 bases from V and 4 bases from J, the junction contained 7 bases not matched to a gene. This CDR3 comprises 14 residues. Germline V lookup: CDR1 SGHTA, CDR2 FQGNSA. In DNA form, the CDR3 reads TGTGCCAGCAGCAGTGGGGACAGTACCTATGGCTACACCTTC. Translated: CASSSGDSTYGYTF.

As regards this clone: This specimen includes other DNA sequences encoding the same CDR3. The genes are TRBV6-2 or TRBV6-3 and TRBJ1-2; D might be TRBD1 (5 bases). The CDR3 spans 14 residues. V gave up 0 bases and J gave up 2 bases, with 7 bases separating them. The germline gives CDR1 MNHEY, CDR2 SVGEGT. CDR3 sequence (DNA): TGTGCCAGCAGTTACTCGGGGCAGAACTATGGCTACACCTTC. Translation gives CASSYSGQNYGYTF.

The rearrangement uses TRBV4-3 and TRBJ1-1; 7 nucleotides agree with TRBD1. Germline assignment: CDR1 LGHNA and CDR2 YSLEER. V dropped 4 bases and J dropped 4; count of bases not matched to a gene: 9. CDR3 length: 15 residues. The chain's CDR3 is CASSRLTGDSTEAFF. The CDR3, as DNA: TGCGCCAGCAGCCGCCTGACCGGGGACAGCACTGAAGCTTTCTTT.

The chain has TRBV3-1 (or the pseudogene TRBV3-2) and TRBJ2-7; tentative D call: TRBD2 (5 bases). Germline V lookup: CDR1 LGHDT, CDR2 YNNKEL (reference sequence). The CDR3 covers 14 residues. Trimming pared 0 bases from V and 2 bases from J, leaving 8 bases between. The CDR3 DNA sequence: TGTGCCAGCAGCCAAGAGGCAGCGGCCTACGAGCAGTACTTC. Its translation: CASSQEAAAYEQYF.

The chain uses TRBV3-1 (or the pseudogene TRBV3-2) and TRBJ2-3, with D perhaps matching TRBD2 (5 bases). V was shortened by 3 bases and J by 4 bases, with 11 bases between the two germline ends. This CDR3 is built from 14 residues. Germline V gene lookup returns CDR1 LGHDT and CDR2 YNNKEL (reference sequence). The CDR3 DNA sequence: TGTGCCAGCAGCCACTTACGGGAATCAGATACGCAGTATTTT. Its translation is CASSHLRESDTQYF.

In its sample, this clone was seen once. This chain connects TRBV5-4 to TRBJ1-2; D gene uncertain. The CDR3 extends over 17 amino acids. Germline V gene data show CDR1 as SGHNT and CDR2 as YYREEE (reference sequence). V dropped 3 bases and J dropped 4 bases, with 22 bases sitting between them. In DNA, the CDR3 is TGTGCCAGCAGCTACGCCATCAGGTCAACCAACTCCTATGGCTACACCTTC. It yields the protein CASSYAIRSTNSYGYTF. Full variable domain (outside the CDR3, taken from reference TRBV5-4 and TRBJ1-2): ETGVTQSPTHLIKTRGQQVTLRCSSQSGHNTVSWYQQALGQGPQFIFQYYREEENGRGNFPPRFSGLQFPNYSSELNVNALELDDSALYLCASSYAIRSTNSYGYTFGSGTRLTVV.

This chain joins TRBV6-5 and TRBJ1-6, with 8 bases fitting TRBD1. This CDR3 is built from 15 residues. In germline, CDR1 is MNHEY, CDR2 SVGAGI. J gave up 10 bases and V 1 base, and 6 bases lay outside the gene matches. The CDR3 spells CASSYFGQGDSPLHF. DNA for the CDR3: TGTGCCAGCAGTTACTTCGGACAGGGAGACTCACCCCTCCACTTT.

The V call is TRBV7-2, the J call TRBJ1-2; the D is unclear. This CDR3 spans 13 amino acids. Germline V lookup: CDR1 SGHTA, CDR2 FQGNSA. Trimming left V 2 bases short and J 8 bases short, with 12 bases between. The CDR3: CASSLSLPGGYTF. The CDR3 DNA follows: TGTGCCAGCAGCTTATCTCTACCGGGCGGCTACACCTTC.

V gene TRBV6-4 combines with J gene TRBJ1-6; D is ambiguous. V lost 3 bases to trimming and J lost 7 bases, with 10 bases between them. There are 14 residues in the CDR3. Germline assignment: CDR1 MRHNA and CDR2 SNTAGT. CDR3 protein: CASSEKGYNSPLHF. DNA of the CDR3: TGTGCCAGCAGTGAAAAAGGGTACAATTCACCCCTCCACTTT.

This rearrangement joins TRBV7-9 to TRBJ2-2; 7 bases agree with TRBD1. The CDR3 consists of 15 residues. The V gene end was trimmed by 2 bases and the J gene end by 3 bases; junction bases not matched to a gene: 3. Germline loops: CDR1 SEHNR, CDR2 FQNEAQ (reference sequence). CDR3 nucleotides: TGTGCCAGCAGCTTACCAGGGGGAGACACCGGGGAGCTGTTTTTT. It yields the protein CASSLPGGDTGELFF.

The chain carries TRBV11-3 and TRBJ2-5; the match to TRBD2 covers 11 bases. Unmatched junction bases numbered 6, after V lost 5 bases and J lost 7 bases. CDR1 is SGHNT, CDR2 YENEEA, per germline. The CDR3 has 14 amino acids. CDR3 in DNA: TGTGCCAGCAGCGGGACTAGCGGAAGGGGGACCCAGTACTTC. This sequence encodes CASSGTSGRGTQYF.

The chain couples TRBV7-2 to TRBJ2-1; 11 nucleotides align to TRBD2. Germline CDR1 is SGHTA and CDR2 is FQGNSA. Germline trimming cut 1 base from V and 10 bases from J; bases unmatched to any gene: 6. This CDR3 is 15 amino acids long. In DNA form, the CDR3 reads TGTGCCAGCAGCTTAGTCCCTAGCGGGGGGTGGGAGCAGTTCTTC. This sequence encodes CASSLVPSGGWEQFF.

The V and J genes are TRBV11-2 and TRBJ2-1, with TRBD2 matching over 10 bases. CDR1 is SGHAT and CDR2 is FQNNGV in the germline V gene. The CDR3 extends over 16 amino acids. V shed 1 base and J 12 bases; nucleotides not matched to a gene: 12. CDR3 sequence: CASSLGLAGPPGGQFF. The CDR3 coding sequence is TGTGCCAGCAGCTTAGGACTAGCGGGCCCCCCAGGGGGGCAGTTCTTC.

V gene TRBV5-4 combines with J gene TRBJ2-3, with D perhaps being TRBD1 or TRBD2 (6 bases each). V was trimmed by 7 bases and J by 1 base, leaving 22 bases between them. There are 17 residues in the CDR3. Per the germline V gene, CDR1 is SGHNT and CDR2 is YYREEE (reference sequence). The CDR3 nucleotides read TGTGCCAGCCGACCCGGGGGCAGGTCGGGGGGCACAGATACGCAGTATTTT. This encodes CASRPGGRSGGTDTQYF.

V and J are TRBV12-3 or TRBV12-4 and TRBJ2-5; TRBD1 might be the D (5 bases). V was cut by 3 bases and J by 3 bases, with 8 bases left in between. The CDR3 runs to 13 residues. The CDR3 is CASSFGREETQYF. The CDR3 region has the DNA TGTGCCAGCAGTTTTGGCAGGGAAGAGACCCAGTACTTC.

CDR3 coding DNA: TGTGCCAGCAGCTTGTTCGGGCGTTTGGCCAAAAACATTCAGTACTTC. Its protein is CASSLFGRLAKNIQYF. V gene TRBV5-6 combines with J gene TRBJ2-4; D gene ambiguous. Trimming took 1 base from V and 1 from J, leaving 12 bases between them. The CDR3 is made up of 16 amino acids. Germline CDR1 is SGHDT and CDR2 is YYEEEE.

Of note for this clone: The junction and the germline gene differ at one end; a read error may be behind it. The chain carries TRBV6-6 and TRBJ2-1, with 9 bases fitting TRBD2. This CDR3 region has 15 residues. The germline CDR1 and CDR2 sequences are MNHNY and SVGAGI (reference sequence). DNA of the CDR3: TGTGCCAGCAGGCGGAGCGGGAGGACCTACAACGAGCAGTTCTTC. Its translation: CASRRSGRTYNEQFF.

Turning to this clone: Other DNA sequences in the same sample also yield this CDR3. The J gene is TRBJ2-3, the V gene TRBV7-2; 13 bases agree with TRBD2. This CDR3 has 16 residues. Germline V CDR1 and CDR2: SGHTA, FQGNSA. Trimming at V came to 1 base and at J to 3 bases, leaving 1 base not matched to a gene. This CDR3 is CASSLGGLAGTDTQYF. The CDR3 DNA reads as TGTGCCAGCAGCTTAGGGGGACTAGCGGGGACAGATACGCAGTATTTT. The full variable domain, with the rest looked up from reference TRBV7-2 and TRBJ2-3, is GAGVSQSPSNKVTEKGKDVELRCDPISGHTALYWYRQSLGQGLEFLIYFQGNSAPDKSGLPSDRFSAERTGGSVSTLTIQRTQQEDSAVYLCASSLGGLAGTDTQYFGPGTRLTVL.

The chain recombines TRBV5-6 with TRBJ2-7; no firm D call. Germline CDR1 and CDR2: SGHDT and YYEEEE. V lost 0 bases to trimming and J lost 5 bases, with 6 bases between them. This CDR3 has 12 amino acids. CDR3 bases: TGTGCCAGCAGCTTGGGATCCCACGAGCAGTACTTC. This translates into CASSLGSHEQYF.

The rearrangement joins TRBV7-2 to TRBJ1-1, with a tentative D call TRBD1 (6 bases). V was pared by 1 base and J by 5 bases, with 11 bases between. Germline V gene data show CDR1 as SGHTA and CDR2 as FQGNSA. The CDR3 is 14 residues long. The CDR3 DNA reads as TGTGCCAGCAGCTTAGAAGGCAGGGGAACTGAAGCTTTCTTT. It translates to CASSLEGRGTEAFF.

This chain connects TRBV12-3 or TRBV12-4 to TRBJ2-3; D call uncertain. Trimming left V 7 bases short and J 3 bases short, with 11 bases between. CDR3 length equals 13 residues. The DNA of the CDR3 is TGTGCCAGCACCATTGGCGTAACAGATACGCAGTATTTT. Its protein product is CASTIGVTDTQYF.

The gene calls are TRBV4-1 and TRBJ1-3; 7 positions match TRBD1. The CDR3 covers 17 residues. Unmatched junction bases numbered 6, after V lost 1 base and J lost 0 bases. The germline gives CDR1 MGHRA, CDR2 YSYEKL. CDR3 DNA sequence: TGCGCCAGCAGCCAAGCGCAGGGGGACCACTCTGGAAACACCATATATTTT. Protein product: CASSQAQGDHSGNTIYF.

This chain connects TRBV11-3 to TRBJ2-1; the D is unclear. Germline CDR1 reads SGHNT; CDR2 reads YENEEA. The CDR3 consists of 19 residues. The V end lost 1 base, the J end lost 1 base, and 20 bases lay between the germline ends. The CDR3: CASSLAILLGQASYNEQFF. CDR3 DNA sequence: TGTGCCAGCAGCTTAGCCATACTTTTAGGGCAGGCTTCCTACAATGAGCAGTTCTTC.